This entry describes one T cell receptor (beta chain). Trimming cost V 4 bases and J 7 bases; bases outside gene matches: 6. This CDR3 spans 14 amino acids. CDR1 SGDLS and CDR2 YYNGEE come from the germline V gene. This record comes from a study of cytomegalovirus exposure and HLA in healthy donors. Researchers ran the PCR with 60 Vbeta and 13 Jbeta primers. Data came from immunoSEQ multiplex PCR; TCRdb stores just in-frame clones and leaves some out. The table records about 160,000 clones, roughly 75% of them present only once. The TCR was taken from a female donor in good health and CMV-seronegative. The chain combines TRBV9 with TRBJ1-4, with 8 bases that match TRBD1. Sequencing was performed on PBMCs. DNA of the CDR3: TGTGCCAGCAGCCCTGAGACAGGGGTTGAAAAACTGTTTTTT. Translating gives CASSPETGVEKLFF.